The clone carrying this TCR beta chain showed up just once. Germline values: CDR1 LNHDA, CDR2 SQIVND (reference sequence). V lost 5 bases and J lost 3; bases outside the gene matches: 6. This CDR3 contains 15 residues. The entry originates in a study of blood T cell repertoires in COVID-19. For the study at large: Acute and convalescent COVID-19 specimens originated in the United States, Italy and Spain. The cDNA or gDNA used as material had been derived from T cells, B-cell-depleted T cells, or PBMCs.

The authors' processing: The assay estimated nucleated cells by amplifying reference gene primers. Generated by immunoSEQ multiplex PCR, the TCRdb table keeps only in-frame clones and is missing some. Clonal size and the V and J genes are those of that table, whereas D and trimming came from the DNA. The sample contains approximately 66,000 clones, about 90% of which appear only once. The clonotype originates from a man aged 55 to 70 with acute or convalescent COVID-19. The chain has TRBV19 and TRBJ2-7; TRBD1 matches 11 bases. Sequences were obtained from peripheral blood. The CDR3 protein is CASSPGQGAYYEQYF. CDR3 nucleotides: TGTGCCAGTAGTCCCGGACAGGGGGCCTACTACGAGCAGTACTTC. Full variable domain (remainder filled in from reference TRBV19 and TRBJ2-7): DGGITQSPKYLFRKEGQNVTLSCEQNLNHDAMYWYRQDPGQGLRLIYYSQIVNDFQKGDIAEGYSVSREKKESFPLTVTSAQKNPTAFYLCASSPGQGAYYEQYFGPGTRLTVT.